A single TCR beta chain is shown here with its context. Its antigen remains undetermined. No much larger clonotype is one base removed from it; base qualities were not supplied. For sequencing, an Illumina HiSeq 2500 was employed. TCR beta libraries were prepared by quantitative 5'-RACE with molecular barcodes. The original methods were these. Disease-linked TCR variants were identified with a new computational method built on a probabilistic model of VDJ rearrangement. Through fastp at Q25 and MiXCR, TCRdb rebuilt clones from the public reads, retaining in-frame beta chains. Each CDR3 protein appears once, grouped with its most common genes and DNA. Here the V and J calls rest on TCRdb's processing, not on the authors' analysis. For this sample the table gives hundreds of thousands of distinct CDR3 sequences, of which 10% to 15% were detected only once. Approximately 0.46% of the sample comes from the top ten.

The data were taken from a study of CD8 T cells in ankylosing spondylitis (dated by TCRdb to the late 2010s). About the full investigation: The study set out to find disease-linked TCR variants by profiling T cell receptor beta repertoires in ankylosing spondylitis patients and healthy donors. The full study cohort was made up of 25 to 30 ankylosing spondylitis patients and some 100 healthy donors. Peripheral blood samples were taken, and synovial fluid was additionally collected from ankylosing spondylitis patients.

CDR3 length: 15 amino acids, cysteine to phenylalanine. The read is trimmed to its CDR3 DNA, 45 bases read in frame from base 1. Deletion took 4 bases off V and 1 base off J, with a span of 13 bases between the germline ends. CDR1 and CDR2 were assigned from the germline V gene as SGHRS and YFSETQ. Broad study findings and their caveats: Blood from ankylosing spondylitis patients appeared to be characterized by a TCR beta motif composed of under 10 highly homologous amino acid variants. Some motif variants were previously reported in synovial fluid and blood of reactive arthritis patients, suggesting common disease-initiation mechanisms. The disease-linked clones had a CD8+ phenotype and were found at relatively low frequencies in peripheral blood. The disease-linked clones were reported to be significantly enriched in matched synovial fluid samples from ankylosing spondylitis patients.

The TCR comes from a male donor with ankylosing spondylitis. Source material: blood, either unsorted or a sorted T cell fraction (not recorded which). This chain joins TRBV5-1 to TRBJ2-3; the D gene is perhaps TRBD1 or TRBD2, as each covers 6 bases. The CDR3 here reads CASSVRGDRTDTQYF. The DNA reads TGCGCCAGCAGCGTGAGGGGGGATCGCACAGATACGCAGTATTTT.